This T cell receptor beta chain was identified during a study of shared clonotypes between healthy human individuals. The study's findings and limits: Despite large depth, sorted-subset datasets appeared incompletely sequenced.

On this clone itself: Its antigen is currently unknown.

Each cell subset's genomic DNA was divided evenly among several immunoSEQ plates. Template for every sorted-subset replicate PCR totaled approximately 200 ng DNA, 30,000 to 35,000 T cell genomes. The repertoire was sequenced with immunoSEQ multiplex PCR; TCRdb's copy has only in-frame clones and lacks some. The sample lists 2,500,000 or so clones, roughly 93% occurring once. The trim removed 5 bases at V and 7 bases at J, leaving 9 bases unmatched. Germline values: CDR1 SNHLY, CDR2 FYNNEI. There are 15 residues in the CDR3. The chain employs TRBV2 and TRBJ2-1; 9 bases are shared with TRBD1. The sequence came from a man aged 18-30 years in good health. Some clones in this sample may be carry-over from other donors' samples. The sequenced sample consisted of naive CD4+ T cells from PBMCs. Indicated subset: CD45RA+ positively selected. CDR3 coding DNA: TGTGCCAGCAGTACTTCCGGGACAGGGAGGAATGAGCAGTTCTTC. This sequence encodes CASSTSGTGRNEQFF.